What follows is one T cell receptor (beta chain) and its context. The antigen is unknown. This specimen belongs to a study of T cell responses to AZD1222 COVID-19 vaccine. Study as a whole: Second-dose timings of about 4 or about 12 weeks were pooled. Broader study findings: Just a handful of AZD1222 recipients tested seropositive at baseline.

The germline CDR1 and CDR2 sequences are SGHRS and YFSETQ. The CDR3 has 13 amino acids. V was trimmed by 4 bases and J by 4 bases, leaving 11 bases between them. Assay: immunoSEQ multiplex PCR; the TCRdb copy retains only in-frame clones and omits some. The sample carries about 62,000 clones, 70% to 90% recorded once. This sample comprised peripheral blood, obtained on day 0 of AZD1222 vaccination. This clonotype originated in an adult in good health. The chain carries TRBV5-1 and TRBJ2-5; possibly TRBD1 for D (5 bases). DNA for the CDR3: TGCGCCAGCAGCAACAGGATGGGAGAGACCCAGTACTTC. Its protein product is CASSNRMGETQYF.